A selection of T cell receptor beta chains follows, all from one sample in a study of shared T cell receptors in the human thymus. Profiled with immunoSEQ multiplex PCR; TCRdb holds only in-frame clones, not every one. The top ten hold approximately 0.018% of the sample, which has about 380,000 clones, more than 85% seen once. Input material: thymocytes. The receptors shown here come from a human donor. Both conserved end residues are part of each CDR3. The order of the fields is D gene, J gene, CDR3 length, V gene, clone size, CDR3 protein, CDR3 DNA. D genes are given only for firm matches. Not every row has a clone size; where given, it reads once, few, many or a size class.

d_gene: -; j_gene: TRBJ2-7; len: 18; v_gene: TRBV5-1; abundance: -; CDR3aa: CASSLRAERPKSTYEQYF; CDR3nt: TGCGCCAGCAGCTTACGGGCTGAGCGGCCCAAGAGCACCTACGAGCAGTACTTC
d_gene: -; j_gene: TRBJ2-1; len: 14; v_gene: TRBV11-3; abundance: -; CDR3aa: CASSLGPRWNEQFF; CDR3nt: TGTGCCAGCAGCTTAGGTCCACGGTGGAATGAGCAGTTCTTC
d_gene: -; j_gene: TRBJ2-7; len: 14; v_gene: TRBV7-2; abundance: -; CDR3aa: CASSLVKGIHEQYF; CDR3nt: TGTGCCAGCAGCTTAGTCAAAGGGATACACGAGCAGTACTTC
d_gene: TRBD1; j_gene: TRBJ1-5; len: 17; v_gene: TRBV10-3; abundance: -; CDR3aa: CAISESRGQGSNQPQHF; CDR3nt: TGTGCCATCAGTGAGTCTCGGGGACAGGGAAGCAATCAGCCCCAGCATTTT
d_gene: -; j_gene: TRBJ1-3; len: 13; v_gene: TRBV9; abundance: once; CDR3aa: CASSVTSGNTIYF; CDR3nt: TGTGCCAGCAGCGTTACCTCTGGAAACACCATATATTTT
d_gene: TRBD1; j_gene: TRBJ1-2; len: 15; v_gene: TRBV30; abundance: -; CDR3aa: CAGQGAPSLNYGYTF; CDR3nt: TGTGCTGGGCAGGGGGCGCCTAGTCTCAACTATGGCTACACCTTC
d_gene: TRBD1; j_gene: TRBJ2-3; len: 17; v_gene: TRBV5-8; abundance: -; CDR3aa: CASSPGQGPSCTDTQYF; CDR3nt: TGTGCCAGCAGCCCAGGACAGGGGCCAAGTTGCACAGATACGCAGTATTTT
d_gene: -; j_gene: TRBJ1-1; len: 15; v_gene: TRBV30; abundance: -; CDR3aa: CAWSWSPEMNTEAFF; CDR3nt: TGTGCCTGGAGTTGGTCCCCGGAGATGAACACTGAAGCTTTCTTT
d_gene: -; j_gene: TRBJ2-5; len: 17; v_gene: TRBV30; abundance: -; CDR3aa: CAWSVLKVGGNQETQYF; CDR3nt: TGTGCCTGGAGTGTACTTAAGGTCGGCGGCAACCAAGAGACCCAGTACTTC
d_gene: TRBD2; j_gene: TRBJ2-5; len: 19; v_gene: TRBV6-7; abundance: -; CDR3aa: CASSSFPGLAVRIQETQYF; CDR3nt: TGTGCCAGCAGTTCCTTTCCGGGACTAGCGGTCAGAATACAAGAGACCCAGTACTTC
d_gene: TRBD1; j_gene: TRBJ2-3; len: 15; v_gene: TRBV27; abundance: -; CDR3aa: CASRGQSSSTDTQYF; CDR3nt: TGTGCCAGCAGGGGACAGTCCTCTAGCACAGATACGCAGTATTTT